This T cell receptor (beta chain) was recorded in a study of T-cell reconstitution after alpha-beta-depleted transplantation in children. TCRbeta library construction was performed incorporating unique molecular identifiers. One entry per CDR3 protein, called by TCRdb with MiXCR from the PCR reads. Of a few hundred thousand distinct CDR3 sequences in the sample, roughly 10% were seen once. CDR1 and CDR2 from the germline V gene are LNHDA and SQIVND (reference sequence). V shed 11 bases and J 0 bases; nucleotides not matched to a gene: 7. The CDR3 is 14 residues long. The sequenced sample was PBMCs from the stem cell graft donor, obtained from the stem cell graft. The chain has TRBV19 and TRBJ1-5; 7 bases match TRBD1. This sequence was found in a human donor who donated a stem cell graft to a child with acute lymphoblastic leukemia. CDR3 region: CASGGYYSNQPQHF. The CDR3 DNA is TGTGCCTCAGGGGGTTACTATAGCAATCAGCCCCAGCATTTT. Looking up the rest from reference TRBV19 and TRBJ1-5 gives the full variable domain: DGGITQSPKYLFRKEGQNVTLSCEQNLNHDAMYWYRQDPGQGLRLIYYSQIVNDFQKGDIAEGYSVSREKKESFPLTVTSAQKNPTAFYLCASGGYYSNQPQHFGDGTRLSIL.